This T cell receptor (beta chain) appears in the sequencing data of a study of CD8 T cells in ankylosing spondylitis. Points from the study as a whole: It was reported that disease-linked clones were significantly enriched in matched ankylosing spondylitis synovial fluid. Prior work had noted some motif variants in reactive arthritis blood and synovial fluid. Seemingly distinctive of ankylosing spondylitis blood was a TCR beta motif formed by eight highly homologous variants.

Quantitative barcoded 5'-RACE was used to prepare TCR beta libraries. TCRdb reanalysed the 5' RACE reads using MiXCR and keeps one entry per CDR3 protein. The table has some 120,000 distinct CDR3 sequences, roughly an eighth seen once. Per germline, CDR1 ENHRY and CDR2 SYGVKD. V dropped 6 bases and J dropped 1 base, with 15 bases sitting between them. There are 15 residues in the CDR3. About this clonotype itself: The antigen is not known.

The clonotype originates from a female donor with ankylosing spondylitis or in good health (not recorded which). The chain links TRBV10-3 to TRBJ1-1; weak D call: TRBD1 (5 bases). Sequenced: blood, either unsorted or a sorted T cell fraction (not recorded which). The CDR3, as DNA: TGTGCCATCAGAGACCCCGGGACCGCGAACACTGAAGCTTTCTTT. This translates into CAIRDPGTANTEAFF.